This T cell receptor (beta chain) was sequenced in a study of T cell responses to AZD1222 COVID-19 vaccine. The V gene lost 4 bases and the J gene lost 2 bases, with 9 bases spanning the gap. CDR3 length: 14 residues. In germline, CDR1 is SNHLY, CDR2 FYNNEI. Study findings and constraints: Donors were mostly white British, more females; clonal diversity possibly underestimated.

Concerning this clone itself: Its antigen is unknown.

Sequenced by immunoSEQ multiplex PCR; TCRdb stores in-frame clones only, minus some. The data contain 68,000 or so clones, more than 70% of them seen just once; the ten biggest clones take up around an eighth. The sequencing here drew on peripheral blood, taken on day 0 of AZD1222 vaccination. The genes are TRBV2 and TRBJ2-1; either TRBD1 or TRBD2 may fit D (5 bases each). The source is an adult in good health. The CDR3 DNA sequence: TGTGCCAGCAGTGGGCAGGGACCCTACAATGAGCAGTTCTTC. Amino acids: CASSGQGPYNEQFF.